The 7 T cell receptor beta chains in this list originate from one sample, sequenced in a study of T cell repertoires in cytomegalovirus infection. TCRdb passed the reads through MiXCR, listing each CDR3 protein once. The sample contains roughly 570,000 distinct CDR3 sequences, almost 40% of which appear only once. These receptors have no identified antigens. This specimen was cultured PBMCs, taken from culture after CMV antigen stimulation. Receptors originate from a human donor in good health (CMV status not recorded). Some clones in this sample may be carry-over from other donors' samples.

The gene calls are TRBV7-2 and TRBJ2-1; a possible D gene is TRBD1 (5 bases). Germline CDR1 SGHTA, CDR2 FQGNSA. The V end was cut by 1 base, the J end by 15 bases, with 25 bases between. The CDR3 has 16 residues. This CDR3 is CASSLEGVVGHLRGFF. The CDR3 region has the DNA TGTGCCAGCAGCTTAGAAGGGGTAGTTGGGCACCTCAGAGGGTTCTTC.

This clonotype was observed a few times. The chain couples TRBV7-6 to TRBJ2-3; 8 bases agree with TRBD2. The CDR3 extends over 16 amino acids. CDR1 is SGHVS and CDR2 is FNYEAQ in the germline V gene. V shed 4 bases, J shed 0 bases, and the junction held 6 bases outside the gene matches. CDR3 DNA sequence: TGTGCCAGCAGCTCGTTAGCGGGGACTAGCACAGATACGCAGTATTTT. Translated, it gives CASSSLAGTSTDTQYF.

The chain recombines TRBV19 with TRBJ1-5; no definite D call. Looked up from germline, CDR1 is LNHDA and CDR2 is SQIVND (reference sequence). CDR3 length: 16 residues. V was shortened by 4 bases and J by 5 bases, with 18 bases between the two germline ends. The CDR3 DNA is TGTGCCAGTAGTAAAGGAGCTGGAGTCCGGGATCAGCCCCAGCATTTT. The encoded protein is CASSKGAGVRDQPQHF. The full variable domain, its missing parts supplied by reference TRBV19 and TRBJ1-5, is DGGITQSPKYLFRKEGQNVTLSCEQNLNHDAMYWYRQDPGQGLRLIYYSQIVNDFQKGDIAEGYSVSREKKESFPLTVTSAQKNPTAFYLCASSKGAGVRDQPQHFGDGTRLSIL.

The chain recombines TRBV27 with TRBJ2-3, with TRBD2 matching over 8 bases. The trim removed 2 bases at V and 2 bases at J, leaving 6 bases unmatched. This CDR3 region has 16 residues. Germline values: CDR1 MNHEY, CDR2 SMNVEV (reference sequence). CDR3 residues: CASSLGGLVYTDTQYF. The CDR3 DNA follows: TGTGCCAGCAGTTTAGGGGGACTAGTTTACACAGATACGCAGTATTTT.

V gene TRBV15 combines with J gene TRBJ1-2; D might be TRBD1 (6 bases). The CDR3 is 15 residues long. Trimming removed 0 bases from V and 4 bases from J, with 12 bases in between. Germline V CDR1 and CDR2: LNHNV, YYDKDF (reference sequence). The CDR3 nucleotides read TGTGCCACCAGCAGAGATTGGGGGGCAGTCTATGGCTACACCTTC. Protein sequence: CATSRDWGAVYGYTF.

This clonotype was observed a handful of times. J is TRBJ2-5 and V is TRBV7-2; D might be TRBD1 (6 bases). The CDR3 consists of 14 residues. V was cut by 1 base and J by 4 bases, with 10 bases left in between. CDR1 is SGHTA, CDR2 FQGNSA, per germline. CDR3 region: CASSLDLGGETQYF. CDR3 DNA: TGTGCCAGCAGCTTAGATTTAGGGGGAGAGACCCAGTACTTC.

J is TRBJ2-7 and V is TRBV7-2; 10 bases align to TRBD2. Per germline, CDR1 SGHTA and CDR2 FQGNSA. After removal of 5 bases from V and 3 bases from J, the junction contained 4 bases not matched to a gene. The CDR3 is 14 amino acids. CDR3 loop: CASSRTSGFYEQYF. The CDR3 nucleotides read TGTGCCAGCAGCAGGACTAGCGGTTTCTACGAGCAGTACTTC.